A selection of T cell receptor beta chains follows, all from one sample in a study of cytomegalovirus exposure and HLA in healthy donors. Measured with immunoSEQ multiplex PCR; TCRdb has only the in-frame clones, and not every one. The sample table includes around 140,000 clones. The source material was PBMCs. Source of these receptors: a male donor in good health and CMV-seronegative. The conserved cysteine and the conserved F or W are not part of the CDR3 here. A D gene is named only where the DNA matches it firmly.

j_call v_call d_call cdr3_aa
TRBJ2-5 TRBV28 - ATLEMVAAQETQY
TRBJ1-2 TRBV30 TRBD1 AWDRTGVNYGYT
TRBJ2-1 TRBV9 - ASSVVISGEQF
TRBJ2-7 TRBV7-3 - ASSPSHGYEQY
TRBJ2-5 TRBV6-5 - ASSTGAARTQY
TRBJ2-7 TRBV27 - ASSSDSSYEQY
TRBJ2-1 TRBV27 TRBD2 ASSQLAGVYNEQF
TRBJ1-1 TRBV30 - AWSGRLSGNTEAF
TRBJ1-2 TRBV27 - ASSLTPEVNYGYT
TRBJ2-6 TRBV9 TRBD1 ASSVTGGLSGANVLT
TRBJ1-2 TRBV6-5 - ASRLDVLYGYT
TRBJ1-3 TRBV5-5 - ASSFEGRSSGNTIY
TRBJ2-7 TRBV7-8 TRBD2 ASSLAGGDLYEQY
TRBJ2-7 TRBV28 TRBD1 ASSPLFGQGGYEQY
TRBJ1-2 TRBV4-2 - ASSQERREGYGYT
TRBJ2-7 TRBV5-1 TRBD2 ASSLELAGLGEQY
TRBJ1-1 TRBV7-9 TRBD1 ASSLPITGGDAEAF
TRBJ2-3 TRBV9 - ASTSGNTDTQY